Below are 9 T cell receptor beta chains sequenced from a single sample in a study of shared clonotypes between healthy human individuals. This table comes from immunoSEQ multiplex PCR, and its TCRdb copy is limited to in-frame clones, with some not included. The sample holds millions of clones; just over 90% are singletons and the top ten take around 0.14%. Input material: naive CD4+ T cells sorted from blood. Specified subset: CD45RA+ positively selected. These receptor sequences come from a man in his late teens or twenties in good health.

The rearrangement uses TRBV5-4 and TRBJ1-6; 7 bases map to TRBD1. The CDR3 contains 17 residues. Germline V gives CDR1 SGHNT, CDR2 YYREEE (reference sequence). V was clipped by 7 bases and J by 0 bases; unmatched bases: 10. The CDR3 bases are TGTGCCAGCCAAGACAGGGCGCCTAGCTCCTATAATTCACCCCTCCACTTT. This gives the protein CASQDRAPSSYNSPLHF.

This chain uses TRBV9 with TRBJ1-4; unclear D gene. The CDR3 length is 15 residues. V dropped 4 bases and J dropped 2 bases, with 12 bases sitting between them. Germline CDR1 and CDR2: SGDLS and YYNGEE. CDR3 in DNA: TGTGCCAGCAGCCCCCGTAGGATCACTAATGAAAAACTGTTTTTT. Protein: CASSPRRITNEKLFF.

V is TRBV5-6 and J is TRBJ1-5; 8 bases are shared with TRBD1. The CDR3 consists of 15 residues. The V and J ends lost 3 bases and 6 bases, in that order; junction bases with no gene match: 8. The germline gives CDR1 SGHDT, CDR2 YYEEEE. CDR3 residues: CASSSRGTGGQPQHF. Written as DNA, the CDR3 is TGTGCCAGCAGCTCACGCGGGACAGGAGGTCAGCCCCAGCATTTT.

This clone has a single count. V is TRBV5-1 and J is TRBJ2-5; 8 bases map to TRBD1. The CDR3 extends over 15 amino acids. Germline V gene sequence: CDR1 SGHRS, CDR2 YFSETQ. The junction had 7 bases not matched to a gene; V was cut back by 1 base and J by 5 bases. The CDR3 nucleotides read TGCGCCAGCAGCTTGTCTCCGGACAGGGTGGAGACCCAGTACTTC. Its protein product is CASSLSPDRVETQYF.

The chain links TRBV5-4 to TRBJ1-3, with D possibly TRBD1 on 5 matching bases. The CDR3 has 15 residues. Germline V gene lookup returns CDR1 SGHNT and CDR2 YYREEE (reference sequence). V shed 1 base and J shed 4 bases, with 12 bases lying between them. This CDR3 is CASSLQQGGGNTIYF. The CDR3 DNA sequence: TGTGCCAGCAGCTTGCAGCAGGGAGGAGGAAACACCATATATTTT.

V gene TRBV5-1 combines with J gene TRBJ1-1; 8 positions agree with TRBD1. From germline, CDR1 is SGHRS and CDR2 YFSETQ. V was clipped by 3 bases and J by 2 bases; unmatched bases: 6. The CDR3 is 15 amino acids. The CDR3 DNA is TGCGCCAGCAGCTGGACAGGGACGGAAAACACTGAAGCTTTCTTT. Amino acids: CASSWTGTENTEAFF.

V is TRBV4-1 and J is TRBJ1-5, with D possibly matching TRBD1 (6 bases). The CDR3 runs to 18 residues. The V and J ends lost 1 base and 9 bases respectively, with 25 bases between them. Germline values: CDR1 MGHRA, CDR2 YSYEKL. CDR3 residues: CASSQVPSQTGTLLPQHF. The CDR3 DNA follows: TGCGCCAGCAGCCAAGTTCCATCTCAGACAGGAACCCTTTTGCCCCAGCATTTT.

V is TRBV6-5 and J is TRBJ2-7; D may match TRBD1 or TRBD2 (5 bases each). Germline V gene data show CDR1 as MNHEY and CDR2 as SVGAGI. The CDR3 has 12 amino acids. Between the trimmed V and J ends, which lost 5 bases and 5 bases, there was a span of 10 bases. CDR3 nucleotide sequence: TGTGCCAGCAGTGCCTCGGGGCACGAGCAGTACTTC. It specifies CASSASGHEQYF.

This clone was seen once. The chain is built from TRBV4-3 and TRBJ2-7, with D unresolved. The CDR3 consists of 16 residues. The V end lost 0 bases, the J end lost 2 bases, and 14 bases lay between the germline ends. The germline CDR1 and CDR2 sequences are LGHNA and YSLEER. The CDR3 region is CASSQDGLRGPYEQYF. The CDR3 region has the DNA TGCGCCAGCAGCCAAGATGGGCTAAGAGGCCCCTACGAGCAGTACTTC.